This TCR beta chain originates from a study of shared clonotypes between healthy human individuals. In the study overall: Aged between 18 and 49, the donors were a couple of women and three men.

Notes on the study in general: Naive subsets typically showed greater estimated richness than memory subsets.

This clone was seen many times. What it recognizes is unknown. Genomic DNA belonging to each subset was distributed in equal measure over several immunoSEQ plates. Produced via immunoSEQ multiplex PCR; TCRdb's table is partial and in-frame only. The sample shows about 330,000 clones, approximately 79% of them seen only once. V lost 3 bases to trimming and J lost 3 bases, with 12 bases between them. The CDR3 is 14 amino acids. The germline V gene has CDR1 MDHEN and CDR2 SYDVKM. This clonotype was sampled from a man younger than 40 in good health. What was sequenced was memory CD4+ T cells sorted from blood. Noted subset: CD45RA-negative fraction. V usage is TRBV28 and J usage is TRBJ2-7; TRBD1 is a possible D gene (6 bases). The CDR3 sequence: CASSFPGEYYEQYF. CDR3 in DNA: TGTGCCAGCAGTTTCCCAGGGGAGTACTACGAGCAGTACTTC.